This T cell receptor (beta chain) originates from a study of cytotoxic CD8 clonotypes in ibrutinib-treated CLL. Whole-study context: Treatment had run for a median around 12 months, range 6 to 36, when response samples were taken. Study-wide results and limits: Clonality went higher at ibrutinib response and then dropped back toward baseline at progression. Sample timing was unmatched between remission and later-progressing patients; lymph nodes unstudied.

Regarding this clone: What it recognizes is unknown. Its ends do not fully match the called genes, so a read error is possible.

Generated by immunoSEQ multiplex PCR, the TCRdb table keeps only in-frame clones and is missing some. This table holds about 270,000 clones, approximately 79% found once. The clonotype originates from a human donor with chronic lymphocytic leukemia. This material consisted of PBMCs, taken at disease progression, from a patient treated with ibrutinib.

The CDR3 DNA is TGTGCCAGCAGTGAAATCAGACACACTGAAGCTTTCTTT. Its translation: CASSEIRHTEAFF. The V gene is TRBV10-3, the J gene TRBJ1-1; the D is unclear. This CDR3 has 13 residues. Germline V gene lookup returns CDR1 ENHRY and CDR2 SYGVKD.